Listed below are T cell receptor beta chains from one sample, sequenced in a study of CD8 T cells in ankylosing spondylitis. TCRdb itself ran the 5' RACE reads through MiXCR, one entry per CDR3 protein. The sample shows 350,000 to 450,000 distinct CDR3 sequences, more than 25% of them seen only once. Sequenced input: blood, either unsorted or a sorted T cell fraction (not recorded which). The source of these receptors is a male donor with ankylosing spondylitis. Both conserved end residues are part of each CDR3. D genes are given only for firm matches. Size is stated for part of the rows, as once, few or many counts, or as a class when the clone is expanded.

TRBV5-1,NA,TRBD1,TRBJ1-5,CASSQTGGGNQPQHF,TGCGCCAGCAGCCAGACAGGGGGGGGCAATCAGCCCCAGCATTTT
TRBV30,NA,TRBD1,TRBJ1-1,CAWYSGGFTNTEAFF,TGTGCCTGGTATTCAGGGGGCTTTACTAACACTGAAGCTTTCTTT
TRBV6-1,NA,NA,TRBJ2-3,CASSDPRPHDTQYF,TGTGCCAGCAGTGATCCCCGCCCCCACGATACGCAGTATTTT
TRBV2,NA,NA,TRBJ2-3,CATRLQVSTDTQYF,TGTGCCACCCGACTGCAAGTTAGCACAGATACGCAGTATTTT
TRBV5-1,few,NA,TRBJ2-1,CASSFSVRHNEQFF,TGCGCCAGCAGCTTCTCCGTGCGGCACAATGAGCAGTTCTTC
TRBV12-3/TRBV12-4,few,TRBD2,TRBJ2-1,CASSFQKTSGNYNEQFF,TGTGCCAGCAGTTTTCAAAAGACTAGCGGGAATTACAATGAGCAGTTCTTC
TRBV5-1,NA,NA,TRBJ1-6,CASSLGGQPQSPLHF,TGCGCCAGCAGCTTGGGAGGACAGCCCCAGTCACCCCTCCACTTT
TRBV7-7,few,NA,TRBJ2-3,CASSLVGVDTQYF,TGTGCCAGCAGCTTAGTCGGGGTGGATACGCAGTATTTT
TRBV5-1,NA,NA,TRBJ2-3,CASSLVRGAGDTQYF,TGCGCCAGCAGCTTGGTCAGGGGTGCGGGAGATACGCAGTATTTT
TRBV5-1,NA,NA,TRBJ2-5,CASSPGVIQETQYF,TGCGCCAGCAGCCCAGGGGTTATCCAAGAGACCCAGTACTTC
TRBV7-8,NA,NA,TRBJ2-3,CASSLVQTGGDTQYF,TGTGCCAGCAGCTTAGTACAGACTGGCGGAGATACGCAGTATTTT
TRBV5-1,NA,TRBD1,TRBJ1-6,CASSEQGAVDSPLHF,TGCGCCAGCAGCGAACAGGGGGCGGTTGATTCACCCCTCCACTTT
TRBV12-3/TRBV12-4,NA,NA,TRBJ1-3,CASSFPGVGNTIYF,TGTGCCAGCAGTTTTCCGGGGGTGGGAAACACCATATATTTT
TRBV28,NA,TRBD1,TRBJ1-5,CASSLWTGQGNQPQHF,TGTGCCAGCAGTTTATGGACAGGACAGGGCAATCAGCCCCAGCATTTT
TRBV5-1,NA,TRBD2,TRBJ2-1,CASSLGLAGVREQFF,TGCGCCAGCAGCTTGGGACTAGCGGGAGTTCGGGAGCAGTTCTTC
TRBV9,NA,NA,TRBJ2-1,CASSVVPGLENNEQFF,TGTGCCAGCAGCGTAGTACCGGGACTGGAGAACAATGAGCAGTTCTTC
TRBV7-2,NA,NA,TRBJ2-1,CASSLSHNEQFF,TGTGCCAGCAGCTTATCCCACAATGAGCAGTTCTTC
TRBV7-2,NA,NA,TRBJ2-7,CASRFSESSYEQYF,TGTGCCAGCAGATTTAGCGAGAGCTCCTACGAGCAGTACTTC
TRBV29-1,few,TRBD2,TRBJ2-3,CSAATAGVTDTQYF,TGCAGCGCCGCTACAGCGGGAGTCACAGATACGCAGTATTTT
TRBV4-1,NA,NA,TRBJ1-2,CASSPGTQANYGYTF,TGCGCCAGCAGCCCTGGGACACAAGCTAACTATGGCTACACCTTC
TRBV24-1,NA,TRBD1,TRBJ2-6,CATSDTDRVSGANVLTF,TGTGCCACCAGTGACACAGACAGGGTCTCTGGGGCCAACGTCCTGACTTTC
TRBV11-2,NA,NA,TRBJ2-5,CASSLDFGRDQETQYF,TGTGCCAGCAGCTTAGATTTCGGCAGGGACCAAGAGACCCAGTACTTC
TRBV20-1,few,TRBD2,TRBJ2-2,CSARFSGRTGELFF,TGCAGTGCTAGATTTAGCGGGAGAACCGGGGAGCTGTTTTTT
TRBV20-1,few,TRBD1,TRBJ2-1,CSAIGDRAGEQFF,TGCAGTGCCATAGGGGACAGGGCAGGTGAGCAGTTCTTC